This TCR beta chain was sequenced during a study of blood T cell repertoires in COVID-19. The CDR3 runs 13 residues. Trimming took off 2 bases at V and 8 bases at J, with 12 bases between the two ends. Germline V CDR1 and CDR2: MNHEY, SVGAGI. Only in-frame clones appear in the TCRdb table, and some are missing; sequencing was by immunoSEQ multiplex PCR. Among around 90,000 clones, about four fifths were seen once, and the ten largest hold 15% to 20%. This chain connects TRBV6-5 to TRBJ1-2; D might be TRBD1 (5 bases). Source material: peripheral blood. This clonotype was obtained from a human donor in a cohort sampled during active COVID-19. CDR3 in DNA: TGTGCCAGCAGTTACCAGGGTATGGAGGGCTACACCTTC. Amino acid sequence: CASSYQGMEGYTF.